This TCR beta chain derives from a study of T cell clonality in common variable immunodeficiency. This clone came up a few times. Its specificity is unknown. With the read ending 3 residues before the CDR3 end, the germline J gene is used to fill in that end. Repertoires were generated with immunoSEQ multiplex PCR, while TCRdb's copy carries only in-frame clones and drops some. The data show 25,000 to 35,000 clones, with none appearing a single time. Study-level points and caveats: In common variable immunodeficiency, TCR beta chains reportedly carried fewer deletions and N-nucleotide insertions.

Reduced serum IgG, IgA and/or IgM plus specific antibody deficiency defined CVID. CDR3 size: 15 residues. The ends lost 4 bases at V and 9 bases at J; junction bases unmatched: 12. Germline lookup yields CDR1 SGHRS and CDR2 YFSETQ. Sequencing was done on a sample of peripheral blood mononuclear cells. This chain uses TRBV5-1 with TRBJ2-1, with 8 bases aligning to TRBD2. The receptor's source is a human donor with common variable immunodeficiency. Partial CDR3 DNA: TGCGCCAGCAGCGACGGACTAGCCAAGGGCAGTGAG. Translation gives CASSDGLAKGSE. The whole CDR3 protein is CASSDGLAKGSEQFF. The variable domain in full, completed from reference TRBV5-1 and TRBJ2-1, reads KAGVTQTPRYLIKTRGQQVTLSCSPISGHRSVSWYQQTPGQGLQFLFEYFSETQRNKGNFPGRFSGRQFSNSRSEMNVSTLELGDSALYLCASSDGLAKGSEQFFGPGTRLTVL.